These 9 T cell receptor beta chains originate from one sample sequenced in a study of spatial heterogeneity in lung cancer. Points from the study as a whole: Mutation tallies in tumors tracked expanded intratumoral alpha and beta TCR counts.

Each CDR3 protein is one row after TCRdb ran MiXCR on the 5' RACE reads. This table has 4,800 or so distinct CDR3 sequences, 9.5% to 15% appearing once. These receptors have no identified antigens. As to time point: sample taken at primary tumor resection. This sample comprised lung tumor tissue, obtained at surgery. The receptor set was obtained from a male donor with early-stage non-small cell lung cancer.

The CDR3 DNA reads TGTGCCAGCAATATAGCGGGAGTCACCTCCTACGAGCAGTACTTC. Protein: CASNIAGVTSYEQYF. This chain uses TRBV2 with TRBJ2-7; 9 bases align to TRBD2. The V gene's germline CDR1 is SNHLY and CDR2 FYNNEI. Germline trimming cut 7 bases from V and 0 bases from J; bases unmatched to any gene: 7. This CDR3 comprises 15 residues.

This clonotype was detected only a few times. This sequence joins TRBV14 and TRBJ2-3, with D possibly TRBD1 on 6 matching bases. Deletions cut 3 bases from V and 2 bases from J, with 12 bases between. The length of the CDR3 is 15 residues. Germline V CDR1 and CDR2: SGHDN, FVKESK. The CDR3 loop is CASSQYRDYTDTQYF. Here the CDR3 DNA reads TGTGCCAGCAGCCAGTACAGGGATTACACAGATACGCAGTATTTT.

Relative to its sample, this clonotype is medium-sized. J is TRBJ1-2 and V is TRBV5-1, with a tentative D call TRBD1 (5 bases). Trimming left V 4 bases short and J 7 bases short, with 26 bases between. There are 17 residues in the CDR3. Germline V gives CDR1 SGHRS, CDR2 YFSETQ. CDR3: CASSLGQGALPGGGYTF. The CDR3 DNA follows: TGCGCCAGCAGCCTTGGCCAGGGCGCACTCCCAGGAGGTGGCTACACCTTC.

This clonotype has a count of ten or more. The DNA for the CDR3 is TGCAGCGTTGAAGATCCGGGACAGGCGGGAGACATTCAGTACTTC. Translated, it gives CSVEDPGQAGDIQYF. The rearrangement links TRBV29-1 to TRBJ2-4; perhaps TRBD1 as D (8 bases). Germline V lookup: CDR1 SQVTM, CDR2 ANQGSEA. V lost 0 bases, J lost 8 bases, and 17 bases lay in between. The length of the CDR3 is 15 residues.

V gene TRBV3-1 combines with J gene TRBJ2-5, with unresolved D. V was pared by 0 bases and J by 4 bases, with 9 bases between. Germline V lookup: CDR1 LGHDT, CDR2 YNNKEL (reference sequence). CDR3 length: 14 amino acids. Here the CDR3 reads CASSQEMGGETQYF. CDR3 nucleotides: TGTGCCAGCAGCCAAGAGATGGGCGGAGAGACCCAGTACTTC.

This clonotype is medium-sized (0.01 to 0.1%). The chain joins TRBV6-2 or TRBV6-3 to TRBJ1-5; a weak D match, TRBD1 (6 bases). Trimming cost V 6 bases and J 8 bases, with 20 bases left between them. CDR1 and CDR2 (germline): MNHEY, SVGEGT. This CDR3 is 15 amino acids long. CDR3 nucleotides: TGTGCCAGCAGCAACCGCCCGGGGGGCTGGGAGCCCCAGCATTTT. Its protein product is CASSNRPGGWEPQHF.

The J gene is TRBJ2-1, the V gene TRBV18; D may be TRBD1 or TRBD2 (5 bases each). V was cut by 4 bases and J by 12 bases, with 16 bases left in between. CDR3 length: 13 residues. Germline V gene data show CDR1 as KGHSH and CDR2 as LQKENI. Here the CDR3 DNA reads TGTGCCAGCTCACTAGAGGAAGGGACCGGGCAGTTCTTC. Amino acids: CASSLEEGTGQFF.

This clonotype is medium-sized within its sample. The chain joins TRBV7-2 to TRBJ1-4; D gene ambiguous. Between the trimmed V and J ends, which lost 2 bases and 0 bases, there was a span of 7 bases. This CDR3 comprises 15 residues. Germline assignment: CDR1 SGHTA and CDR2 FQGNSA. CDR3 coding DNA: TGTGCCAGCAGCTTAACGGGTCCAACTAATGAAAAACTGTTTTTT. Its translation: CASSLTGPTNEKLFF.

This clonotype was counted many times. The CDR3 DNA is TGTGCCTGGAGTAAGGGGGCTAACTATGGCTACACCTTC. Translating it yields CAWSKGANYGYTF. V gene TRBV30 combines with J gene TRBJ1-2; perhaps TRBD1 as D (6 bases). With 2 bases removed from V and 0 bases from J, the gap between germline ends came to 7 bases. Germline V CDR1 and CDR2: GTSNPN, SVGIG (reference sequence). CDR3 length equals 13 residues.